This T cell receptor beta chain derives from a study of glioma-infiltrating T cells. Amplification of TCR alpha and beta CDR3 regions from RNA used iRepertoire nested multiplex PCR. TCRdb independently ran MiXCR on the multiplex PCR reads; one entry per CDR3 protein. The table has around 99,000 distinct CDR3 sequences, 25% to 30% seen once. Study-wide findings and caveats: Very few CDR3 sequences were shared between tissue and blood.

This CDR3 contains 13 residues. V was shortened by 7 bases and J by 3 bases, with 13 bases between the two germline ends. Germline lookup yields CDR1 MDHEN and CDR2 SYDVKM. This clonotype occurred many times. Its antigen is not known. The J gene is TRBJ2-7, the V gene TRBV28; D remains unclear. Material for sequencing was glioma tissue, nonneoplastic brain tissue, or PBMCs (not recorded which). The TCR comes from a human donor with low-grade glioma or glioblastoma, undergoing nonglioma brain surgery, or in good health (not recorded which). The CDR3 DNA reads as TGTGCCAGCAACCCCGCCGGCGTCTACGAGCAGTACTTC. It encodes CASNPAGVYEQYF.